This T cell receptor beta chain was captured in a study of blood T cells in healthy people across ages (dated by TCRdb to 2015 to 2017). With respect to the entire study: Template switching captured roughly one uniquely barcoded TCR beta cDNA molecule per two T cells in model experiments. Two additional independent replicas of 1 million unique cDNA reads from the same blood draw were analyzed for two donors (one aged 18 to 29 and one aged 80 or older). To track age-related changes in TCR beta repertoire diversity, the study relied on deep sequencing normalized with unique cDNA molecular identifiers. The donors were divided into four age groups: young (average 16 years), middle-aged (almost 40), aged (approximately 62) and long-lived (roughly 88). Donors of different ages were randomly distributed across sequencing lanes to avoid experimental bias.

The junction shows trimming of 7 bases on V and 0 bases on J, plus 14 bases between the germline ends. The CDR3, cysteine through phenylalanine, is 14 amino acids long. Of all the DNA, just the CDR3 is kept, 42 bases in frame from base 1. The germline V gene supplies CDR1 SQVTM and CDR2 ANQGSEA. Libraries were made using 5' RACE. Reads for this sample came from an Illumina HiSeq 2500. A second PCR of 7 to 11 cycles was run with a J-beta primer mix and a sample-barcoded 5' primer. Each TCR beta cDNA molecule received a unique molecular identifier from a template-switch 5' adaptor carrying 12 random nucleotides. At least 2.5 million CDR3-containing paired-end reads were obtained from each sample. The Mint cDNA synthesis kit, primed by a TRBC-specific oligonucleotide, was used to synthesize first-strand cDNA from all RNA. All cDNA was treated with uracil-DNA glycosylase and then went through a first 18-cycle PCR with the universal primers M1SS and BC2_uni_R. The paper's processing steps were these. For normalization, 1 million high-quality reads were randomly selected from each sample, with every read carrying a distinct molecular identifier. Reads with shared molecular identifiers were discarded instead of being binned into consensus sequences. MiTCR, run with a Q25 quality threshold and the strictest error-elimination algorithm, handled CDR3 identification, clonotype clustering and error correction. Lower-bound total TCR beta diversity was estimated with a nonparametric unseen species model using Euler transformation. The public reads were run again by TCRdb, first through fastp at Q25 and then through MiXCR, and only productive beta chains were kept. Records with the same CDR3 protein are collapsed into one entry carrying the most frequent genes and DNA. The V and J calls and clone size are TCRdb's, not the authors'. Within this sample are about 900,000 distinct CDR3 sequences, with around 46% of them counted one time only. Over 10% of the sample is held by the ten biggest clonotypes.

Donors were around 37 systemically healthy Caucasian individuals from Russia aged roughly 6 to 100 years. Each donor gave around 9.9 milliliters of peripheral blood, collected into EDTA-treated Vacutainer tubes. PBMCs were isolated by Ficoll-Paque density-gradient centrifugation, with at least 7 million obtained per sample. Total RNA was extracted from PBMCs with Trizol reagent, with at least 6 micrograms obtained per sample. The percentages of naive CD45RAhigh/CD27high T cells were determined by flow cytometry on a PBMC aliquot from every donor. Study-wide findings and limitations: Because profiling used bulk unsorted PBMCs, naive and antigen-experienced compartments could not be compared conclusively. Observed TCR beta diversity per million T cells fell roughly linearly with age, and a significant reduction was already apparent by age roughly 41. Observed TCR beta diversity correlated strongly with the percentage of naive T cells measured by flow cytometry. Because the CMV infection status of the donors was unknown, age-related changes in expanded clonotypes may potentially have been confounded. Compared with the aged group, the long-lived group had more naive CD4+ T cells, fewer expanded clones and increased TCR diversity, suggesting age selection. Estimates of total diversity based on one million sequenced T cells were considered lower bounds and underestimates.

Only a few counts were recorded for this clonotype. The clone's antigen remains unknown. No much larger clonotype is one base removed from it; base qualities were not supplied. The sequence links TRBV29-1 to TRBJ2-3; TRBD1 might be the D gene, on 7 matching bases. The sample was blood. The receptor comes from a man between 25 and 39 years old in good health. The nucleotides are TGCAGCGGGTCGTCAGGGGGGAGCACAGATACGCAGTATTTT. The translation is CSGSSGGSTDTQYF.